The 30 T cell receptor beta chains presented below share a single source sample, sequenced in a study of T cells in Graves' hyperthyroidism and ophthalmopathy. TCR beta CDR3 sequences were amplified from RNA transcripts. With the HTBI primer set, the TCR CDR3 went through a first round of RT-PCR. TCRdb redid the calling of the multiplex PCR reads with MiXCR, one entry per CDR3 protein. The sample shows fewer than 850,000 distinct CDR3 sequences, 15% to 20% of them seen only once. Material: blood. The receptors come from a man in his fifties with Graves' hyperthyroidism.

This clonotype showed up just once. The chain couples TRBV28 to TRBJ2-1; TRBD1 aligns across 7 bases. This CDR3 has 15 amino acids. Per the germline V gene, CDR1 is MDHEN and CDR2 is SYDVKM. V lost 6 bases to trimming and J lost 6 bases; unmatched junction nucleotides: 11. Here the CDR3 reads CASRQGLITPNEQFF. CDR3 sequence (DNA): TGTGCCAGCAGACAGGGGCTAATCACCCCCAATGAGCAGTTCTTC. Looking up the rest from reference TRBV28 and TRBJ2-1 gives the full variable domain: DVKVTQSSRYLVKRTGEKVFLECVQDMDHENMFWYRQDPGLGLRLIYFSYDVKMKEKGDIPEGYSVSREKKERFSLILESASTNQTSMYLCASRQGLITPNEQFFGPGTRLTVL.

The table lists this clonotype with many counts. The V call is TRBV11-2, the J call TRBJ2-7; TRBD1 aligns across 7 bases. Germline CDR1 is SGHAT and CDR2 is FQNNGV. Germline trimming cut 2 bases from V and 2 bases from J; bases unmatched to any gene: 3. The CDR3 runs to 14 residues. CDR3 residues: CASSLTQGAYEQYF. CDR3 coding DNA: TGTGCCAGCAGCTTAACGCAGGGGGCCTACGAGCAGTACTTC.

This clonotype was seen many times. J is TRBJ1-2 and V is TRBV12-3 or TRBV12-4; D is undetermined. The CDR3 loop spans 13 amino acids. The germline V and J ends were trimmed by 7 bases and 4 bases, with 13 bases remaining between them. The CDR3 spells CASTSPGSYGYTF. The CDR3, as DNA: TGTGCCAGCACCTCCCCGGGGAGCTATGGCTACACCTTC.

This clonotype was seen ten or more times. The gene calls are TRBV18 and TRBJ2-5; D unresolved. Trimming took 0 bases from V and 5 from J, leaving 7 bases between them. In germline, CDR1 is KGHSH, CDR2 LQKENI. The CDR3 sequence is 13 residues long. CDR3 nucleotide sequence: TGTGCCAGCTCACCACCCTCCGGGGAGACCCAGTACTTC. Its translation is CASSPPSGETQYF.

This clonotype was recorded many times. The chain is built from TRBV28 and TRBJ2-7; maybe TRBD1 (8 bases). V was pared by 5 bases and J by 5 bases, with 16 bases between. Germline V gene sequence: CDR1 MDHEN, CDR2 SYDVKM. The length of the CDR3 is 14 residues. As DNA, the CDR3 is TGTGCCAGCAGTCAGAGGACAGGGAGGGACGAGCAGTACTTC. Its protein is CASSQRTGRDEQYF.

Regarding this clonotype: Just one base apart from a much larger clone, this may be a read error. V gene TRBV11-2 combines with J gene TRBJ2-7; 8 positions match TRBD1. The CDR3 runs to 15 residues. J lost 6 bases, V lost 2 bases, and 9 bases had no gene match. Germline-derived CDR1 and CDR2 are SGHAT and FQNNGV. In nucleotides, the CDR3 is TGTGCCAGCAGCTTATACAGGGGGTCCGGGGCCGAGCAGTACTTC. Translating gives CASSLYRGSGAEQYF.

This clonotype was counted a few times. The CDR3 sequence: CASSPRKGGRFETEAFF. The CDR3 region has the DNA TGTGCCAGCTCACCAAGGAAGGGGGGGCGGTTCGAAACTGAAGCTTTCTTT. This chain uses TRBV18 with TRBJ1-1; the D gene is possibly TRBD1 (6 bases). The germline gives CDR1 KGHSH, CDR2 LQKENI. The CDR3 runs 17 residues. V was clipped by 2 bases and J by 5 bases, with 21 bases between them.

This clonotype showed up just a few times. The V gene is TRBV4-2, the J gene TRBJ2-5; tentatively, D is TRBD2 (5 bases). The germline gives CDR1 LGHNA, CDR2 YNFKEQ. CDR3 length: 15 amino acids. The V end lost 4 bases, the J end lost 3 bases, and 15 bases lay between the germline ends. CDR3 nucleotide sequence: TGTGCCAGCAGCCCCCGAGGGAACGGTGAAGAGACCCAGTACTTC. This translates into CASSPRGNGEETQYF.

The CDR3 sequence is CASSAARGGYETQYF. CDR3 sequence (DNA): TGCGCCAGCAGCGCGGCCCGAGGGGGGTACGAGACCCAGTACTTC. The chain employs TRBV5-1 and TRBJ2-5; the D gene could be TRBD1 or TRBD2 (6 bases each). Germline values: CDR1 SGHRS, CDR2 YFSETQ. The CDR3 is 15 residues long. V was pared by 4 bases and J by 5 bases, with 18 bases between. The full variable domain, its missing parts supplied by reference TRBV5-1 and TRBJ2-5, is KAGVTQTPRYLIKTRGQQVTLSCSPISGHRSVSWYQQTPGQGLQFLFEYFSETQRNKGNFPGRFSGRQFSNSRSEMNVSTLELGDSALYLCASSAARGGYETQYFGPGTRLLVL.

The rearrangement uses TRBV24-1 and TRBJ1-2; 9 bases are shared with TRBD1. J was trimmed by 5 bases and V by 12 bases; bases with no gene match: 15. Germline CDR1 and CDR2: KGHDR and SFDVKD. The CDR3 totals 15 residues. CDR3 amino acids: CAETCTGGEVYGYTF. CDR3 bases: TGTGCCGAGACCTGTACAGGGGGCGAAGTTTATGGCTACACCTTC.

This clonotype was detected many times. V is TRBV12-3 or TRBV12-4 and J is TRBJ2-7; D possibly corresponds to TRBD1 (6 bases). The CDR3 is 16 amino acids. V shed 6 bases and J shed 0 bases, with 18 bases lying between them. The CDR3 is CASSPVLTGPSYEQYF. For the CDR3, the DNA is TGTGCCAGCAGCCCCGTACTGACAGGTCCCTCCTACGAGCAGTACTTC.

The table lists this clonotype with a few counts. The chain carries TRBV12-3 or TRBV12-4 and TRBJ1-1; D not certain. This CDR3 is built from 11 residues. The germline V and J ends were trimmed by 7 bases and 10 bases, with 13 bases remaining between them. This CDR3 is CASTPAGPAFF. In nucleotides, the CDR3 is TGTGCCAGCACCCCCGCCGGCCCAGCTTTCTTT.

The CDR3 nucleotides read TGTGCCAGCAGTGGAAGGCTAGCGGGCCGGAACACCGGGAAGAACACTGAAGCTTTCTTT. Its protein is CASSGRLAGRNTGKNTEAFF. This chain uses TRBV2 with TRBJ1-1; no clear D. CDR3 length: 20 residues. Looked up from germline, CDR1 is SNHLY and CDR2 is FYNNEI. Between the trimmed V and J ends, which lost 4 bases and 1 base, there was a span of 28 bases. The variable domain in full, with the rest retrieved from reference TRBV2 and TRBJ1-1, is EPEVTQTPSHQVTQMGQEVILRCVPISNHLYFYWYRQILGQKVEFLVSFYNNEISEKSEIFDDQFSVERPDGSNFTLKIRSTKLEDSAMYFCASSGRLAGRNTGKNTEAFFGQGTRLTVV.

CDR3 sequence (DNA): TGCAGTGCTAGAGATCCTAGGACTAGCGGGAGGGATGAGCAGTTCTTC. It specifies CSARDPRTSGRDEQFF. The V gene is TRBV20-1, the J gene TRBJ2-1, with TRBD2 matching 15 bases. Per germline, CDR1 DFQATT and CDR2 SNEGSKA (reference sequence). The CDR3 length is 16 residues. The trim removed 0 bases at V and 8 bases at J, leaving 5 bases unmatched.

This clonotype was detected ten times or more. The V and J genes are TRBV7-2 and TRBJ2-5; D possibly corresponds to TRBD1 (5 bases). The CDR3 runs 16 residues. V lost 3 bases to trimming and J lost 5 bases, with 19 bases between them. Germline CDR1 and CDR2: SGHTA and FQGNSA. CDR3 sequence (DNA): TGTGCCAGCAGCTTTGGGGCCGTGGCAGGGATCGAGACCCAGTACTTC. This codes for CASSFGAVAGIETQYF. Looking up the rest from reference TRBV7-2 and TRBJ2-5 gives the full variable domain: GAGVSQSPSNKVTEKGKDVELRCDPISGHTALYWYRQSLGQGLEFLIYFQGNSAPDKSGLPSDRFSAERTGGSVSTLTIQRTQQEDSAVYLCASSFGAVAGIETQYFGPGTRLLVL.

This clonotype came up a few times. The V gene is TRBV29-1, the J gene TRBJ2-2; D call uncertain. V was cut by 6 bases and J by 1 base, with 12 bases left in between. Germline V gene lookup returns CDR1 SQVTM and CDR2 ANQGSEA. This CDR3 region has 14 residues. CDR3 residues: CSVDRVQNTGELFF. Written as DNA, the CDR3 is TGCAGCGTCGATAGGGTCCAGAACACCGGGGAGCTGTTTTTT.

The chain has TRBV5-1 and TRBJ1-2; the match to TRBD1 covers 9 bases. Germline CDR1 reads SGHRS; CDR2 reads YFSETQ. The V segment lost 4 bases and the J segment 5 bases; nucleotides outside the gene matches: 12. This CDR3 is built from 16 residues. The CDR3 spells CASSVFPGTGFYGYTF. The CDR3 nucleotides read TGCGCCAGCAGCGTATTCCCCGGGACAGGGTTTTATGGCTACACCTTC.

With respect to this clonotype: The final CDR3 position lacks the conserved phenylalanine or tryptophan, pointing to a likely read error. This chain uses TRBV19 with TRBJ1-5, with D maybe TRBD1 (6 bases). Germline V lookup: CDR1 LNHDA, CDR2 SQIVND (reference sequence). Trimming removed 3 bases at V and 1 base at J, with 16 bases between. This CDR3 region has 17 residues. For the CDR3, the DNA is TGTGCCAGTAGTATCTGGGGGCAGGGGAGAAGCAATCAGCCCCAGCATTGT. Its translation: CASSIWGQGRSNQPQHC.

This clonotype came up many times. V and J are TRBV6-5 and TRBJ2-2, with TRBD2 matching over 11 bases. CDR1 and CDR2 from the germline V gene are MNHEY and SVGAGI. CDR3 length: 17 residues. With 2 bases clipped from V and 2 bases from J, the junction kept 4 bases outside the gene matches. This CDR3 is CASSYPGTSGNTGELFF. Here the CDR3 DNA reads TGTGCCAGCAGTTACCCGGGGACTAGCGGTAACACCGGGGAGCTGTTTTTT.

V and J are TRBV6-2 or TRBV6-3 and TRBJ2-3; TRBD1 might be the D (5 bases). V was shortened by 2 bases and J by 2 bases, with 11 bases between the two germline ends. This CDR3 has 15 amino acids. Germline V gene data show CDR1 as MNHEY and CDR2 as SVGEGT. The CDR3 nucleotides are TGTGCCAGCAGTTACATCAGGGCGAACACAGATACGCAGTATTTT. Encoded protein: CASSYIRANTDTQYF.

The chain has TRBV7-9 and TRBJ2-1, with unresolved D. The CDR3 length is 12 residues. Germline V gives CDR1 SEHNR, CDR2 FQNEAQ (reference sequence). The V gene lost 1 base and the J gene lost 8 bases, with 6 bases spanning the gap. DNA of the CDR3: TGTGCCAGCAGCTTAGGGGTCCATGAGCAGTTCTTC. It translates to CASSLGVHEQFF.

Many counts were recorded for this clonotype. Here the CDR3 reads CAGAKEARETQYF. The CDR3 DNA is TGTGCCGGGGCCAAAGAGGCACGGGAGACCCAGTACTTC. The chain links TRBV11-2 to TRBJ2-5, with a possible D match to TRBD1 (5 bases). The V gene lost 11 bases and the J gene lost 5 bases, with 18 bases spanning the gap. This CDR3 has 13 residues. The germline V gene has CDR1 SGHAT and CDR2 FQNNGV.

This clonotype was detected only a few times. A clone one base away is much larger, so this may be a read error. This chain links TRBV12-3 or TRBV12-4 with TRBJ1-1; unclear D gene. This CDR3 is built from 12 residues. The CDR3 protein is CASSWSETEASF. The CDR3, as DNA: TGTGCCAGCAGTTGGAGCGAGACTGAAGCTTCCTTT.

This clonotype was counted at least ten times. The chain carries TRBV12-3 or TRBV12-4 and TRBJ1-2; D uncertain. The V and J ends lost 2 bases and 6 bases respectively, with 16 bases between them. This CDR3 is 15 amino acids long. CDR3 residues: CASSLFKGHKNGYTF. In nucleotides, the CDR3 is TGTGCCAGCAGTTTATTTAAGGGCCATAAAAATGGCTACACCTTC.

This clonotype was detected many times. The CDR3, as DNA: TGTGCCAGCAGCTTAGGCGGACTAGTCGGCTCCTACGAGCAGTACTTC. Encoded protein: CASSLGGLVGSYEQYF. This rearrangement joins TRBV11-2 to TRBJ2-7, with 7 positions matching TRBD2. This CDR3 has 16 residues. Germline CDR1 SGHAT, CDR2 FQNNGV. Losses at the gene ends were 1 base for V and 0 bases for J; bases not matched to a gene: 6.

This clonotype was picked up a small number of times. This chain links TRBV7-2 with TRBJ2-4, with TRBD2 matching 9 bases. V shed 2 bases and J 0 bases; nucleotides not matched to a gene: 8. The CDR3 spans 18 residues. The germline V gene encodes CDR1 SGHTA and CDR2 FQGNSA. In nucleotides, the CDR3 is TGTGCCAGCAGCTTACGCGGGGGGGGTTACCTAGCCAAAAACATTCAGTACTTC. This gives the protein CASSLRGGGYLAKNIQYF.

The table lists this clonotype with a few counts. It may be a read error: a sequence one base away is much more abundant. This rearrangement joins TRBV7-9 to TRBJ2-7; 11 bases are a match to TRBD1. V trimming: 4 bases; J trimming: 6 bases; junction bases outside the gene matches: 2. CDR3 length: 13 amino acids. Germline V gene sequence: CDR1 SEHNR, CDR2 FQNEAQ (reference sequence). Here the CDR3 DNA reads TGTGCCAGCAGCTGGGACAGGGGGGCCGAGCAGTACTTC. It encodes CASSWDRGAEQYF.

A few counts support this clonotype. J is TRBJ2-7 and V is TRBV4-1, with TRBD1 matching 11 bases. Germline CDR1 and CDR2: MGHRA and YSYEKL. Trimming at V came to 2 bases and at J to 2 bases, leaving 5 bases not matched to a gene. CDR3 size: 16 residues. The CDR3 spells CASSQYRDRGTYEQYF. CDR3 DNA: TGCGCCAGCAGCCAATACAGGGACAGGGGGACCTACGAGCAGTACTTC.

This sequence joins TRBV30 and TRBJ2-1; 12 bases match TRBD2. V lost 2 bases and J lost 8; bases outside the gene matches: 13. Germline V lookup: CDR1 GTSNPN, CDR2 SVGIG (reference sequence). This CDR3 has 17 amino acids. The CDR3 DNA is TGTGCCTGGAGTCCACCATTCGGACTAGCGGGATGGGATGAGCAGTTCTTC. Protein product: CAWSPPFGLAGWDEQFF.

Many counts were recorded for this clonotype. This chain's CDR3 is CASSHGRSGVNEQFF. In DNA, the CDR3 is TGTGCCAGCAGTCACGGGAGGTCGGGCGTCAATGAGCAGTTCTTC. This chain joins TRBV11-1 and TRBJ2-1; 7 nucleotides agree with TRBD2. V lost 6 bases and J lost 6; bases outside the gene matches: 11. The CDR3 consists of 15 residues. The V gene's germline CDR1 is SGHAT and CDR2 FQDESV (reference sequence). Full variable domain (remainder filled in from reference TRBV11-1 and TRBJ2-1): EAEVAQSPRYKITEKSQAVAFWCDPISGHATLYWYRQILGQGPELLVQFQDESVVDDSQLPKDRFSAERLKGVDSTLKIQPAELGDSAMYLCASSHGRSGVNEQFFGPGTRLTVL.